This T cell receptor beta chain originates from a study of blood T cell repertoires in COVID-19. Across the study: The United States, Italy and Spain were the sources of the acute and convalescent COVID-19 samples. T cells, B-cell-depleted T cells, or PBMCs provided the cDNA or gDNA that served as material.

This CDR3 is built from 16 residues. J was trimmed by 4 bases and V by 4 bases; bases with no gene match: 8. CDR1 and CDR2 (germline): SGHNT, YYREEE (reference sequence). In the original workflow: Amplification from reference gene primers served as the basis for estimated nucleated cell counts. Method: immunoSEQ multiplex PCR; TCRdb's copy keeps in-frame clones and lacks some. V and J calls plus clone size are reproduced from that table; the DNA served to infer D and trimming. Found here are 100,000 to 150,000 clones, about 80% of them singletons; the top ten hold around 25%. Sequenced: peripheral blood. The TCR sequence derives from a human donor in a cohort sampled during active COVID-19. The V and J genes are TRBV5-4 and TRBJ2-3, with 11 nucleotides matching TRBD1. This CDR3 is CASSTGTGGASDTQYF. The CDR3 DNA reads as TGTGCCAGCAGCACTGGGACAGGGGGAGCCTCAGATACGCAGTATTTT.